The text below deals with one TCR beta chain. Trimming shortened V by 5 bases and J by 2 bases, and 19 bases separated the two germline ends. Germline-derived CDR1 and CDR2 are SGHNT and YENEEA. The length of the CDR3 is 16 residues. Only in-frame clones appear in the TCRdb table, and some are missing; sequencing was by immunoSEQ multiplex PCR. The sample lists about 21,000 clones, approximately 87% seen once, with 2.3% in the top ten. This sample was included in a study of chemoradiotherapy in HPV16-positive cancers. About the research overall: Candidate HPV-specific clones and shared TCR motifs came from two HPV16-positive patients.

The sequenced sample was blood, obtained from a patient who underwent chemoradiotherapy. The chain carries TRBV11-3 and TRBJ2-7; maybe TRBD2 (6 bases). The TCR comes from a human donor with HPV-associated anogenital cancer. CDR3 nucleotide sequence: TGTGCCAGCAGCAAAGGGACTCAACAAATAACCTACGAGCAGTACTTC. Translating it yields CASSKGTQQITYEQYF. The full variable domain, completed using reference TRBV11-3 and TRBJ2-7, is EAGVVQSPRYKIIEKKQPVAFWCNPISGHNTLYWYLQNLGQGPELLIRYENEEAVDDSQLPKDRFSAERLKGVDSTLKIQPAELGDSAVYLCASSKGTQQITYEQYFGPGTRLTVT.